This TCR beta chain was obtained from a study of cytomegalovirus exposure and HLA in healthy donors. While the first cohort had around 700 subjects, the donors belonged to the separate validation cohort of about 110 subjects. Deletions cut 4 bases from V and 6 bases from J, with 10 bases between. The CDR3 consists of 13 residues. The germline V gene encodes CDR1 SNHLY and CDR2 FYNNEI. Profiling relied on immunoSEQ multiplex PCR, and the TCRdb table lists in-frame clones only, not all of them. The sample contains roughly 330,000 clones, roughly 87% of which appear only once. This clonotype was obtained from a woman younger than 45 in good health and CMV-seropositive. The chain carries TRBV2 and TRBJ1-5, with D possibly TRBD1 on 5 matching bases. Sequenced input: PBMCs. For the CDR3, the DNA is TGTGCCAGCAGTGGAGAGAGGGGTCAGCCCCAGCATTTT. Translation gives CASSGERGQPQHF.